What follows is one T cell receptor (beta chain) and its context. Its antigen is as yet unknown. This sample was taken from a study of CD8+ T cells in alopecia areata. At the level of the study: At a dose of 5 to 10 mg twice daily, oral tofacitinib was given to treated patients. Study conclusions and caveats: Tissue-resident alphabeta T cells belonging to normal skin likewise get sequenced within scalp specimens.

The authors extracted RNA and reverse transcribed it into cDNA as the sequencing template. Sequencing used immunoSEQ multiplex PCR; TCRdb keeps in-frame clones, though not all of them. The top ten hold 0.45% of the sample, which has hundreds of thousands of clones, 57% seen once. The CDR3 extends over 14 amino acids. Germline V lookup: CDR1 SNHLY, CDR2 FYNNEI. Trimming stripped 2 bases from V and 3 bases from J, with 11 bases between. The sequencing here drew on CD4+ T cells sorted from blood, taken at week 0. The source is a human donor with alopecia areata. The V and J genes are TRBV2 and TRBJ2-7; TRBD1 might be the D (5 bases). CDR3 region: CASSERQGGYEQYF. The CDR3 coding sequence is TGTGCCAGCAGTGAACGGCAGGGCGGCTACGAGCAGTACTTC.